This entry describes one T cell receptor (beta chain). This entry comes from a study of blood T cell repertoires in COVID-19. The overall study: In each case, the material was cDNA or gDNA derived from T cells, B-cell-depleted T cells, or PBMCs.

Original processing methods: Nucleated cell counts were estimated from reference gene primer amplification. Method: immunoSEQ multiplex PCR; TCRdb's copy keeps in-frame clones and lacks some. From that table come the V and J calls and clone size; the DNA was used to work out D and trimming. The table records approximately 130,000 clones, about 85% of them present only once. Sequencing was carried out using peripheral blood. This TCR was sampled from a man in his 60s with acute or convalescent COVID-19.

The CDR3 sequence: CASSSGEGGGQPQHF. In nucleotides, the CDR3 is TGTGCCAGCAGCTCCGGGGAGGGTGGAGGACAGCCCCAGCATTTT. The chain recombines TRBV7-2 with TRBJ1-5, with D unresolved. Per the germline V gene, CDR1 is SGHTA and CDR2 is FQGNSA. This CDR3 is 15 amino acids long. V was clipped by 4 bases and J by 7 bases, with 17 bases between them.